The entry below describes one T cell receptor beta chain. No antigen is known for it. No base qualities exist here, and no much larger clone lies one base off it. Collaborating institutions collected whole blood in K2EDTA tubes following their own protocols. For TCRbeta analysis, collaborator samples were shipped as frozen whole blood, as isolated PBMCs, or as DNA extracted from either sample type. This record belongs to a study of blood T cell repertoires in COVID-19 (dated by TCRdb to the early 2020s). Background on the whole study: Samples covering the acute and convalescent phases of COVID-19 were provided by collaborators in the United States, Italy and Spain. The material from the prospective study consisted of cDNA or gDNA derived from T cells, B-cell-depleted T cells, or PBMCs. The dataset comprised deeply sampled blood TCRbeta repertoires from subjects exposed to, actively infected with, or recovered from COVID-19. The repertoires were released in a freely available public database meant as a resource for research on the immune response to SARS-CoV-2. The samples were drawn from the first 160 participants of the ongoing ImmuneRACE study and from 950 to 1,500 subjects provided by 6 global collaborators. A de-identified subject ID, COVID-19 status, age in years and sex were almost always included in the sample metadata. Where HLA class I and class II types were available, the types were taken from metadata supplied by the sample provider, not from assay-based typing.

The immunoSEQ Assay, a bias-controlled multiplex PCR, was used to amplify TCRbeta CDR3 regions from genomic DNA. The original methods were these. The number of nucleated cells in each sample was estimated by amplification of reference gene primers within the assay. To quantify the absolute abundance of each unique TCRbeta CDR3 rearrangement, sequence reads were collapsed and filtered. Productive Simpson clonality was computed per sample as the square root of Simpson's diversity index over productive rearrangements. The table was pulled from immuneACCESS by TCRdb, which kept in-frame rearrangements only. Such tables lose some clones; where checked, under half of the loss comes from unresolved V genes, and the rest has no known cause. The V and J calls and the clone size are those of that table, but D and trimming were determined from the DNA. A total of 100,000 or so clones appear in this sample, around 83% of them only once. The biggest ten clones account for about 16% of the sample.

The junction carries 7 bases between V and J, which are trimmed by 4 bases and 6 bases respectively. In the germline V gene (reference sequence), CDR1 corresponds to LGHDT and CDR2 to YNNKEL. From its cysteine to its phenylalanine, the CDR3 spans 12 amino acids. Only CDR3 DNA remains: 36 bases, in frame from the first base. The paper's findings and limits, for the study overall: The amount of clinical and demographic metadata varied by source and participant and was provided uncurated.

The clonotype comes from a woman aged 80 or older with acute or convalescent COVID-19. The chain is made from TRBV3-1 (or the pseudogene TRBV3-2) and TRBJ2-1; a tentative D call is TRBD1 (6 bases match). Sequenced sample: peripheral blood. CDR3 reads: CASSPQGNEQFF. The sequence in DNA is TGTGCCAGCAGCCCACAGGGCAATGAGCAGTTCTTC.